This TCR beta chain originates from a study of somatic mutations in cytotoxic T cells in rheumatoid arthritis. This CDR3 region has 15 residues. The V segment lost 4 bases and the J segment 5 bases; nucleotides outside the gene matches: 7. Germline V gives CDR1 MNHNY, CDR2 SVGAGI (reference sequence). Assay used: immunoSEQ multiplex PCR; TCRdb lists only in-frame clones, some missing. The data show approximately 14,000 clones, around 68% seen once. This chain uses TRBV6-6 with TRBJ1-5, with 8 bases fitting TRBD1. Material: CD8+ T cells sorted from blood. This sequence originates from an adult with rheumatoid arthritis. In nucleotides, the CDR3 is TGTGCCAGCAGTTCAACGCGGACAGGGTATCAGCCCCAGCATTTT. This codes for CASSSTRTGYQPQHF.